Listed here is a single T cell receptor beta chain. 13 Jbeta primers and 60 Vbeta primers were used for the PCR. TCRdb keeps only in-frame clones here, not all; method: immunoSEQ multiplex PCR. Among over 150,000 clones listed, around four fifths were seen once. The CDR3 runs to 21 residues. The junction had 19 bases not matched to a gene; V was cut back by 5 bases and J by 2 bases. Germline lookup yields CDR1 SGHRS and CDR2 YFSETQ. These data originate in a study of cytomegalovirus exposure and HLA in healthy donors. The rearrangement links TRBV5-1 to TRBJ2-2; 12 nucleotides agree with TRBD1. The sequence was collected from a man in his fifties or sixties in good health and CMV-seronegative. Sequencing was done on a sample of PBMCs. CDR3 nucleotide sequence: TGCGCCAGCAGAAATTTACCGGGACAGGGGGCGGCGACTGGTAACACCGGGGAGCTGTTTTTT. Amino acids: CASRNLPGQGAATGNTGELFF.